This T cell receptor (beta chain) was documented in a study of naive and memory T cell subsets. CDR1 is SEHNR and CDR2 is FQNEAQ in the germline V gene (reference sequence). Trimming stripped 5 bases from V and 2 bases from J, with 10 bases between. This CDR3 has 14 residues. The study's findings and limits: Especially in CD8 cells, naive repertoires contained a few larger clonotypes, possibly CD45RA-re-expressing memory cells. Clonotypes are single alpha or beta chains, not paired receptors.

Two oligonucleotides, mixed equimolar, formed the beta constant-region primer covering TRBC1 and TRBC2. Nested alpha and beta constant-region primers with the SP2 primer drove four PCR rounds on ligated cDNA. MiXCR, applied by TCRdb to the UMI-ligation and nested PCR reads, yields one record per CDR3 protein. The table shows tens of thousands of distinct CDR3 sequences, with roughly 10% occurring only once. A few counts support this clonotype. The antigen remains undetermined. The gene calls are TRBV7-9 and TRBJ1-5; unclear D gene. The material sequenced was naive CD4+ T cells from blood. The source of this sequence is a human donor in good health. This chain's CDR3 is CASSRSGGNQPQHF. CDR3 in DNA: TGTGCCAGCAGCCGCAGTGGGGGCAATCAGCCCCAGCATTTT. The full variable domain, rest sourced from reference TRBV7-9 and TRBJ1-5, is DTGVSQNPRHKITKRGQNVTFRCDPISEHNRLYWYRQTLGQGPEFLTYFQNEAQLEKSRLLSDRFSAERPKGSFSTLEIQRTEQGDSAMYLCASSRSGGNQPQHFGDGTRLSIL.